A selection of T cell receptor beta chains follows, all from one sample in a study of blood T cells in healthy people across ages. Using its own MiXCR run on the 5' RACE reads, TCRdb lists one record per CDR3 protein. This sample has about 1 million distinct CDR3 sequences, with approximately 25% found just once. This sample also appeared in a second study, on T cells of mothers and their children.

Sequencing input: blood. The receptors were gathered from a girl aged 2-9 years in good health. Each CDR3 is given with its conserved first and last residue. A D gene is named only where the DNA matches it firmly. Where a row states a size, it is once, few, many or the class of an expanded clone; other rows omit it.

v_call,d_call,clone_size,cdr3_aa
TRBV25-1,.,.,CASSEGFTEAFF
TRBV6-5,TRBD1,.,CASSYSRPGTVGAEQYF
TRBV24-1,TRBD2,many,CATSDLTSGRENEQFF
TRBV7-9,.,.,CASSLMGSRGVIEAFF
TRBV6-5,.,many,CASSLTGATGELFF
TRBV7-8,.,few,CASSFSQVTGELFF
TRBV6-5,.,.,CASSYVGGLGTGELFF
TRBV9,.,few,CASSVRPGLKYNEQFF
TRBV4-2,TRBD2,.,CASSQGGLAGNQETQYF
TRBV29-1,.,.,CSVDRGRTEAFF
TRBV6-2/TRBV6-3,.,few,CASSYASEQFF
TRBV4-1,TRBD2,.,CASSQEPTSGRASTDTQYF
TRBV13,TRBD2,.,CASSSPSGGYNEQFF
TRBV20-1,TRBD2,few,CSGILAGRDIQYF
TRBV4-3,.,few,CASSQEGTRYEQYF
TRBV20-1,TRBD2,.,CSARGPLGASGSPGELFF
TRBV6-1,.,few,CASSEGSGWQTQYF
TRBV29-1,.,few,CSVDDGVSYEQYF
TRBV6-4,.,few,CASSDSKVSRRTMNTEAFF
TRBV7-9,.,.,CASSRLGGSEQFF
TRBV3-1,.,.,CASRRATEGGQFF
TRBV7-2,.,.,CASSRGGAVPEQYF
TRBV25-1,TRBD2,.,CASSEFRGGKTDTQYF
TRBV7-2,.,.,CASSLGPGNLRLQETQYF
TRBV21-1,.,once,CDSSKEGLEANVLTF
TRBV12-3/TRBV12-4,.,few,CASNFDSINQPQHF
TRBV9,TRBD2,few,CASSVGGGPSETQYF
TRBV6-1,.,few,CASRKGSNEQFF
TRBV20-1,TRBD1,.,CSAYGQGAKNIQYF
TRBV4-3,.,few,CASSQDRVGWSTDTQYF
TRBV28,.,few,CASSKHGQLFF
TRBV5-1,TRBD2,.,CASATGTSERNEQFF
TRBV21-1,.,.,CASSKSLDRAGDEQYF
TRBV7-9,TRBD1,few,CASSLVDRGNNEQFF
TRBV18,.,few,CASSPPRGKVNEQFF
TRBV7-8,.,few,CASSLDAWVQETQYF
TRBV20-1,TRBD2,.,CSASSVNSGVPYNEQFF
TRBV27,.,.,CASSSFLGSYGYTF
TRBV20-1,TRBD1,.,CSAPDPGQGYEQYF
TRBV3-1,TRBD2,few,CASSQESLGPGGEQYF
TRBV18,.,.,CASSPAGRTFLDTQYF
TRBV5-5,.,.,CASSPIHQGFYGYTF
TRBV29-1,.,.,CSVKLGNLFF
TRBV27,TRBD1,few,CASSIQGSSSYEQYF
TRBV2,.,few,CASIGRSREKLFF
TRBV29-1,.,.,CSVVSLGETQYF
TRBV27,TRBD1,.,CASSWTGGEAKNIQYF